One sample yielded the 27 T cell receptor beta chains listed below, sequenced in a study of identical twins. TCRdb independently ran MiXCR on the 5' RACE reads; one entry per CDR3 protein. The data show roughly 240,000 distinct CDR3 sequences, roughly 7% seen once. Another study also made use of these data, one on yellow fever vaccine responses in identical twins.

The material sequenced was memory (CD45RO+) T cells sorted from blood. The receptors derive from a woman younger than 30 in good health.

The chain combines TRBV4-1 with TRBJ1-5, with no clear D. The CDR3 is 13 amino acids. Germline-derived CDR1 and CDR2 are MGHRA and YSYEKL. V dropped 1 base and J dropped 7 bases, with 8 bases sitting between them. In DNA form, the CDR3 reads TGCGCCAGCAGCCAAGGGGAGAGGCAGCCCCAGCATTTT. Encoded protein: CASSQGERQPQHF.

This clonotype was seen repeatedly, ten times or more. The chain carries TRBV2 and TRBJ1-4; D is uncertain. There are 14 residues in the CDR3. The germline V gene has CDR1 SNHLY and CDR2 FYNNEI. The V gene lost 5 bases and the J gene lost 7 bases, with 14 bases spanning the gap. CDR3 in DNA: TGTGCCAGCAGTTTCCTGCTGGGGTTTGAAAAACTGTTTTTT. This gives the protein CASSFLLGFEKLFF.

The chain combines TRBV6-1 with TRBJ1-3, with D tentatively TRBD1 (5 bases). CDR3 length: 15 amino acids. Germline CDR1 reads MNHNS; CDR2 reads SASEGT. The ends were cut back, 0 bases at V and 4 bases at J, with 10 bases in the middle. The CDR3 loop is CASSEALGPGNTIYF. In DNA, the CDR3 is TGTGCCAGCAGTGAAGCACTGGGACCGGGAAACACCATATATTTT.

V gene TRBV7-8 combines with J gene TRBJ2-1; TRBD1 is a possible D gene (5 bases). CDR1 is SGHVS, CDR2 FQNEAQ, per germline. The CDR3 spans 17 residues. Deletions cut 1 base from V and 5 bases from J, with 18 bases between. The CDR3 region is CASSLEGYFGPDNEQFF. For the CDR3, the DNA is TGTGCCAGCAGCTTAGAGGGGTATTTTGGGCCCGACAATGAGCAGTTCTTC.

The J gene is TRBJ2-7, the V gene TRBV6-1; weak D call: TRBD1 (6 bases). The germline V and J ends were trimmed by 6 bases and 3 bases, with 15 bases remaining between them. Germline CDR1 MNHNS, CDR2 SASEGT. CDR3 length: 14 residues. The CDR3 region has the DNA TGTGCCAGCAGCCCCGGGACATACGACTACGAGCAGTACTTC. Residues: CASSPGTYDYEQYF.

The chain joins TRBV4-2 to TRBJ2-1; D may be TRBD2 (6 bases). The CDR3 runs to 14 residues. The V end was cut by 2 bases, the J end by 9 bases, with 14 bases between. The germline V gene has CDR1 LGHNA and CDR2 YNFKEQ. The CDR3, as DNA: TGTGCCAGCAGCCAAAGACTAGAGTTCGGTGAGCAGTTCTTC. Amino acids: CASSQRLEFGEQFF.

This clonotype was seen many times. V and J are TRBV12-3 or TRBV12-4 and TRBJ2-2; maybe TRBD2 (6 bases). The V and J ends lost 6 bases and 4 bases respectively, with 9 bases between them. CDR3 length: 13 amino acids. The CDR3 sequence is CASRGGITGELFF. CDR3 nucleotides: TGTGCCAGCAGAGGAGGGATCACCGGGGAGCTGTTTTTT.

The chain combines TRBV15 with TRBJ2-1, with 11 bases matching TRBD1. The junction had 3 bases not matched to a gene; V was cut back by 2 bases and J by 6 bases. Germline V gene data show CDR1 as LNHNV and CDR2 as YYDKDF (reference sequence). The CDR3 extends over 15 amino acids. The CDR3 sequence is CATSRPGQGGNEQFF. CDR3 bases: TGTGCCACCAGCAGACCGGGACAGGGGGGCAATGAGCAGTTCTTC.

V is TRBV7-9 and J is TRBJ1-5; TRBD1 aligns across 8 bases. V shed 5 bases and J 4 bases; nucleotides not matched to a gene: 4. CDR1 SEHNR and CDR2 FQNEAQ come from the germline V gene (reference sequence). The CDR3 loop spans 14 amino acids. The CDR3 coding sequence is TGTGCCAGCAGCCCTCAGGGGGCAAATCAGCCCCAGCATTTT. Its protein is CASSPQGANQPQHF.

V gene TRBV9 combines with J gene TRBJ2-3; 9 positions match TRBD1. CDR3 length: 16 residues. V was pared by 3 bases and J by 6 bases, with 11 bases of the junction left unmatched. The germline V gene encodes CDR1 SGDLS and CDR2 YYNGEE. CDR3 protein: CASSAFAGTGSDTQYF. DNA of the CDR3: TGTGCCAGCAGCGCCTTCGCCGGGACAGGGTCTGATACGCAGTATTTT.

The V gene is TRBV10-2, the J gene TRBJ1-6; no definite D call. The germline V and J ends were trimmed by 7 bases and 10 bases, with 14 bases remaining between them. This CDR3 region has 13 residues. Germline CDR1 reads WSHSY; CDR2 reads SAAADI. The CDR3 DNA reads as TGCGCCAGCACCGTGGAGGTGGGATCACCCCTCCACTTT. It yields the protein CASTVEVGSPLHF.

Only a few counts were recorded for this clonotype. The chain employs TRBV3-1 and TRBJ2-1, with D hard to call. Trimming took off 4 bases at V and 6 bases at J, with 13 bases between the two ends. Germline V gene sequence: CDR1 LGHDT, CDR2 YNNKEL (reference sequence). The CDR3 contains 14 residues. The CDR3 is CASSPPRVGNEQFF. The CDR3 DNA reads TGTGCCAGCAGCCCCCCACGGGTCGGCAATGAGCAGTTCTTC.

At least ten counts were recorded for this clonotype. This chain joins TRBV5-1 and TRBJ2-5; no firm D call. This CDR3 comprises 14 residues. V lost 4 bases and J lost 4, with 14 bases in between. Germline assignment: CDR1 SGHRS and CDR2 YFSETQ. The CDR3 loop is CASSPTGGRETQYF. The CDR3 nucleotides are TGCGCCAGCAGCCCAACCGGTGGGCGAGAGACCCAGTACTTC.

The V and J genes are TRBV25-1 and TRBJ2-1; 12 nucleotides align to TRBD1. There are 18 residues in the CDR3. V shed 6 bases and J 9 bases; nucleotides not matched to a gene: 18. The V gene's germline CDR1 is MGHDK and CDR2 SYGVNS. The CDR3 sequence: CASRAGTGGAAGAPEQFF. DNA of the CDR3: TGTGCCAGCAGAGCCGGGACAGGGGGCGCGGCGGGAGCCCCTGAGCAGTTCTTC.

This clonotype has at least ten counts. The V gene is TRBV5-1, the J gene TRBJ2-5; D may be TRBD1 (6 bases). Germline values: CDR1 SGHRS, CDR2 YFSETQ. The V and J ends lost 2 bases and 5 bases respectively, with 22 bases between them. There are 17 residues in the CDR3. The chain's CDR3 is CASSFAIRRQVDETQYF. The CDR3 region has the DNA TGCGCCAGCAGCTTCGCAATCCGCCGACAGGTCGACGAGACCCAGTACTTC.

This clonotype came up many times. V usage is TRBV4-2 and J usage is TRBJ1-2; D call uncertain. Germline lookup yields CDR1 LGHNA and CDR2 YNFKEQ. The CDR3 loop spans 14 amino acids. V lost 4 bases and J lost 2, with 11 bases in between. CDR3 nucleotides: TGTGCCAGCAGCCCCCAGACGGCGAACTATGGCTACACCTTC. It specifies CASSPQTANYGYTF.

V and J are TRBV11-2 and TRBJ2-1; D ambiguous. The ends were cut back, 2 bases at V and 9 bases at J, with 11 bases in the middle. This CDR3 is 13 amino acids long. Germline V lookup: CDR1 SGHAT, CDR2 FQNNGV. The CDR3 coding sequence is TGTGCCAGCAGCTTATCTGTACCAAGTGAGCAGTTCTTC. This encodes CASSLSVPSEQFF.

This clonotype came up many times. The chain joins TRBV12-3 or TRBV12-4 to TRBJ2-4; D gene unclear. Trimming pared 6 bases from V and 3 bases from J, leaving 18 bases between. The CDR3 consists of 16 residues. CDR3 amino acids: CASRPSGLTGKNIQYF. For the CDR3, the DNA is TGTGCCAGCAGACCATCGGGCCTGACGGGCAAAAACATTCAGTACTTC.

This clonotype has ten or more counts. The rearrangement links TRBV2 to TRBJ1-6, with D possibly matching TRBD1 (5 bases). V was pared by 7 bases and J by 14 bases, with 24 bases between. This CDR3 has 15 amino acids. Per the germline V gene, CDR1 is SNHLY and CDR2 is FYNNEI. CDR3 DNA sequence: TGTGCCAGCAAGTCCCGGGACGGGTCCCGTTTATCCCTCCACTTT. It specifies CASKSRDGSRLSLHF.

The genes are TRBV12-3 or TRBV12-4 and TRBJ2-3; D is perhaps TRBD2 (7 bases). The CDR3 has 14 amino acids. Trimming took off 7 bases at V and 4 bases at J, with 15 bases between the two ends. This CDR3 reads CASNLGAGADTQYF. CDR3 bases: TGTGCCAGCAACTTGGGGGCGGGGGCAGATACGCAGTATTTT.

This clonotype was detected ten times or more. This sequence joins TRBV27 and TRBJ2-1, with a weak D call TRBD1 (6 bases). Germline CDR1 reads MNHEY; CDR2 reads SMNVEV (reference sequence). The CDR3 is 15 residues long. V was pared by 6 bases and J by 4 bases, with 16 bases between. DNA of the CDR3: TGTGCCAGCAGACGACCGGGACAAGAATACAATGAGCAGTTCTTC. Encoded protein: CASRRPGQEYNEQFF.

The chain joins TRBV2 to TRBJ2-7, with 12 nucleotides matching TRBD1. The CDR3 totals 15 residues. In germline, CDR1 is SNHLY, CDR2 FYNNEI. The V gene end was trimmed by 8 bases and the J gene end by 5 bases; junction bases not matched to a gene: 10. The CDR3 coding sequence is TGTGCCAGCGGGGACCCGGGACAGGGGGCTGACGAGCAGTACGTC. Protein product: CASGDPGQGADEQYV.

The chain recombines TRBV4-2 with TRBJ1-2; no definite D call. The CDR3 covers 15 residues. With 4 bases removed from V and 8 bases from J, the gap between germline ends came to 20 bases. CDR1 LGHNA and CDR2 YNFKEQ come from the germline V gene. CDR3 nucleotides: TGTGCCAGCAGCCGCCCCGGGGAGGAATTAAGAGGCTACACCTTC. The encoded protein is CASSRPGEELRGYTF.

The chain combines TRBV27 with TRBJ2-3; unclear D gene. V lost 5 bases to trimming and J lost 0 bases, with 12 bases between them. The CDR3 contains 15 residues. Germline V CDR1 and CDR2: MNHEY, SMNVEV (reference sequence). CDR3 sequence (DNA): TGTGCCAGCAGTCGTAGGGTTGCGAGCACAGATACGCAGTATTTT. It yields the protein CASSRRVASTDTQYF.

The V and J genes are TRBV28 and TRBJ2-1; TRBD2 agrees at 14 bases. The CDR3 covers 14 residues. From germline, CDR1 is MDHEN and CDR2 SYDVKM. V was clipped by 9 bases and J by 9 bases; unmatched bases: 7. This CDR3 is CASSGTSGRFEQFF. CDR3 DNA: TGTGCCAGTTCCGGGACTAGCGGGAGATTTGAGCAGTTCTTC.

This clonotype has a handful of counts. The CDR3: CASSQDRWGDQETQYF. CDR3 nucleotides: TGTGCCAGCAGCCAAGATAGGTGGGGGGACCAAGAGACCCAGTACTTC. V gene TRBV4-2 combines with J gene TRBJ2-5, with D tentatively TRBD2 (6 bases). The CDR3 spans 16 residues. Germline CDR1 is LGHNA and CDR2 is YNFKEQ. The ends were cut back, 0 bases at V and 0 bases at J, with 11 bases in the middle.

This clonotype was seen a few times. The gene calls are TRBV12-3 or TRBV12-4 and TRBJ2-1; 7 nucleotides line up with TRBD2. The CDR3 sequence is 17 residues long. V gave up 5 bases and J gave up 0 bases; unmatched junction bases: 10. The CDR3 sequence: CASSPPLAESSYNEQFF. In DNA form, the CDR3 reads TGTGCCAGCAGTCCGCCCCTAGCGGAGAGCTCCTACAATGAGCAGTTCTTC.